This T cell receptor (beta chain) was recovered during a study of CD8+CD57+ T cells in acquired aplastic anemia. For the study at large: Across the sorted CD4+ and CD8+ cells, DNA amounts averaged approximately 3.1 ug. Healthy donors gave 10 million or so reads on average for CD4+ cells. Whole-study results and caveats: Simpson's diversity of CD8+ cells was not significantly different in patients compared with controls. Researchers report that 25 to 35 CD8+ CDR3 sequences appeared in both patients and controls.

For this clonotype: Its antigen is not identified.

Trimming pared 6 bases from V and 5 bases from J, leaving 20 bases between. CDR3 length: 16 amino acids. Germline CDR1 and CDR2: MNHEY and SVGAGI. Template material for TCR beta VDJ and CDR3 profiling consisted of genomic DNA. One entry per CDR3 protein results from TCRdb running MiXCR on the reads. The table records around 400,000 distinct CDR3 sequences, around 72% of them present only once. The specimen was sorted CD4+, CD8+, or CD8+CD57+ T cells (not recorded which) from PBMCs. The sequence was collected from a human donor in good health, serving as a control. The chain couples TRBV6-5 to TRBJ2-1; possible D gene TRBD1, 5 bases. CDR3 coding DNA: TGTGCCAGCAGCTTGCGAAGGAGACAGAGAGACAATGAGCAGTTCTTC. This gives the protein CASSLRRRQRDNEQFF.